This passage covers 10 T cell receptor beta chains from one sample sequenced in a study of sequential checkpoint blockade in melanoma. The data were produced by immunoSEQ multiplex PCR, yet TCRdb's version contains in-frame clones alone and is incomplete. The sample has about 13,000 clones, 70% to 80% seen once; the top ten hold 50%. Treatment defined: randomized to nivolumab then ipilimumab (arm A) or the reverse (arm B). Here the sequenced sample was CD8+ T cells sorted from blood (inferred from file names), taken from a patient given nivolumab and ipilimumab in sequence. The receptors stem from a human patient with melanoma. Some clones in this sample may be carry-over from other donors' samples.

Of note for this clone: Being one base from a much bigger clone, this may be a read error. J is TRBJ2-2 and V is TRBV5-5; TRBD2 might be the D (7 bases). With 2 bases removed from V and 4 bases from J, the gap between germline ends came to 12 bases. This CDR3 spans 15 amino acids. Germline CDR1 and CDR2: SGHKS and YYEKEE (reference sequence). The CDR3 region has the DNA TGTGCCAGCAGCTTACGGGGGGCAGGCACCGGGGAGCTGTTTTTT. Amino acid sequence: CASSLRGAGTGELFF. Using reference TRBV5-5 and TRBJ2-2 for the parts outside the CDR3, the full variable domain is DAGVTQSPTHLIKTRGQQVTLRCSPISGHKSVSWYQQVLGQGPQFIFQYYEKEERGRGNFPDRFSARQFPNYSSELNVNALLLGDSALYLCASSLRGAGTGELFFGEGSRLTVL.

This clone turned up a few times. The chain's CDR3 is CASKRHRDVYGYTF. CDR3 nucleotides: TGCGCCAGCAAGAGGCACAGGGATGTCTATGGCTACACCTTC. The rearrangement joins TRBV5-1 to TRBJ1-2; D may be TRBD1 (6 bases). Trimming removed 6 bases from V and 4 bases from J, with 16 bases in between. Germline values: CDR1 SGHRS, CDR2 YFSETQ. The CDR3 loop spans 14 amino acids.

This chain links TRBV6-6 with TRBJ1-5; a possible D gene is TRBD1 (6 bases). The CDR3 is 15 amino acids. Germline values: CDR1 MNHNY, CDR2 SVGAGI (reference sequence). The V and J ends lost 5 bases and 1 base respectively, with 12 bases between them. The CDR3: CASSPLTGSNQPQHF. DNA for the CDR3: TGTGCCAGCAGTCCGCTGACAGGAAGCAATCAGCCCCAGCATTTT.

The chain uses TRBV6-4 and TRBJ2-5; 7 bases match TRBD2. There are 14 residues in the CDR3. V shed 4 bases and J 4 bases; nucleotides not matched to a gene: 6. Per germline, CDR1 MRHNA and CDR2 SNTAGT. The CDR3 DNA sequence: TGTGCCAGCAGTGGAAAGGGAGGGGTAGAGACCCAGTACTTC. Its protein product is CASSGKGGVETQYF.

This clone was counted a single time. This chain connects TRBV6-6 to TRBJ1-2; D is undetermined. CDR3 length: 13 amino acids. Trimming pared 2 bases from V and 4 bases from J, leaving 8 bases between. Germline loops: CDR1 MNHNY, CDR2 SVGAGI (reference sequence). The CDR3 sequence is CASSYNSLYGYTF. For the CDR3, the DNA is TGTGCCAGCAGTTACAACAGCCTCTATGGCTACACCTTC.

A word on this clone: The germline gene is not matched at one end of the junction; a read error may be the cause. The chain links TRBV7-7 to TRBJ2-1; possibly TRBD1 for D (5 bases). Germline V gene lookup returns CDR1 SSHAT and CDR2 FNYEAQ (reference sequence). The CDR3 loop spans 13 amino acids. DNA for the CDR3: TGTGCTAGCAGCTTAGTAGTGTGGACAAAGCAGTTCTTC. Translating it yields CASSLVVWTKQFF.

V is TRBV9 and J is TRBJ2-5; D may be TRBD2 (5 bases). This CDR3 is 15 amino acids long. Germline loops: CDR1 SGDLS, CDR2 YYNGEE. V lost 0 bases to trimming and J lost 7 bases, with 16 bases between them. The CDR3 here is CASSVAGWRVGTQYF. The CDR3 region has the DNA TGTGCCAGCAGCGTAGCTGGTTGGCGGGTTGGGACCCAGTACTTC.

The rearrangement links TRBV6-1 to TRBJ1-5, with 9 bases fitting TRBD1. V gave up 0 bases and J gave up 11 bases; unmatched junction bases: 5. CDR1 and CDR2 (germline): MNHNS, SASEGT. The CDR3 is 14 residues long. The CDR3 DNA follows: TGTGCCAGCAGTGAAGCTTACAGGGGGCACGCCCAGCATTTT. The encoded protein is CASSEAYRGHAQHF.

V and J are TRBV5-4 and TRBJ2-3; TRBD2 might be the D (5 bases). Trimming removed 0 bases from V and 5 bases from J, with 10 bases in between. Germline V gene sequence: CDR1 SGHNT, CDR2 YYREEE (reference sequence). The CDR3 runs to 14 residues. This CDR3 is CASSLVLGGDTQYF. CDR3 nucleotides: TGTGCCAGCAGCTTGGTACTAGGCGGAGATACGCAGTATTTT.

This clone was seen only a few times. This chain links TRBV7-9 with TRBJ1-6; D is possibly TRBD1 (6 bases). The CDR3 totals 13 residues. V was cut by 2 bases and J by 9 bases, with 8 bases left in between. CDR1 is SEHNR and CDR2 is FQNEAQ in the germline V gene (reference sequence). Here the CDR3 reads CASSLNRASPLHF. CDR3 nucleotide sequence: TGTGCCAGCAGCTTAAACAGGGCTTCACCCCTCCACTTT.